This is a list of T cell receptor beta chains from one sample in a study of blood T cell repertoires in COVID-19. This table comes from immunoSEQ multiplex PCR, and its TCRdb copy is limited to in-frame clones, with some not included. The sample shows roughly 290,000 clones, approximately 90% of them seen only once. Sequencing used peripheral blood. These receptors all stem from a man aged 30-40 years with acute or convalescent COVID-19. CDR3s include the opening cysteine and the closing phenylalanine or tryptophan. The D gene is left open where the match is weak. Only part of the rows carry a size: once, few, many, or a class if the clone is expanded.

J	V	D	size	CDR3	DNA
TRBJ1-2	TRBV28	-	-	CASSSPGRVGVRYGYTF	TGTGCCAGCAGTTCCCCCGGCAGGGTTGGGGTAAGGTATGGCTACACCTTC
TRBJ1-2	TRBV4-1	TRBD1	-	CASSPGQGAFYGYTF	TGCGCCAGCAGCCCGGGACAGGGGGCATTCTATGGCTACACCTTC
TRBJ1-1	TRBV6-5	-	-	CASTLTGGMNTEAFF	TGTGCCAGCACTCTAACCGGGGGTATGAACACTGAAGCTTTCTTT
TRBJ2-1	TRBV6-5	TRBD2	-	CASSYGRGSEQFF	TGTGCCAGCAGTTACGGGCGGGGGTCAGAGCAGTTCTTC
TRBJ2-3	TRBV15	TRBD2	-	CATSRWTSSNTQYF	TGTGCCACCAGCAGGTGGACTAGCTCCAATACGCAGTATTTT
TRBJ2-1	TRBV7-3	-	-	CASSLSSHNEQFF	TGTGCCAGCAGCTTATCCAGTCACAATGAGCAGTTCTTC
TRBJ2-3	TRBV7-3	TRBD1	once	CASSALPGQSTDTQYF	TGTGCCAGCAGCGCCCTGCCGGGACAGAGCACAGATACGCAGTATTTT
TRBJ1-2	TRBV30	-	-	CAWSAQVSRVYGYTF	TGTGCCTGGAGTGCCCAAGTTTCCAGGGTTTATGGCTACACCTTC
TRBJ2-7	TRBV4-1	-	-	CASSQDLAPSARFDEQYF	TGCGCCAGCAGCCAAGATCTTGCTCCTAGCGCACGATTTGACGAGCAGTACTTC
TRBJ1-2	TRBV7-9	-	-	CASSPGQNYGYTF	TGTGCCAGCAGCCCCGGACAGAACTATGGCTACACCTTC
TRBJ1-6	TRBV2	TRBD1	-	CAGGTGNSPLHF	TGTGCCGGGGGGACAGGGAATTCACCCCTCCACTTT
TRBJ1-5	TRBV19	TRBD1	-	CASKLGQGVGLPQHF	TGTGCCAGCAAACTGGGACAGGGTGTCGGTTTGCCCCAGCATTTT
TRBJ2-7	TRBV19	-	-	CASSTGFGGYEQYF	TGTGCCAGTAGTACAGGTTTCGGGGGCTACGAGCAGTACTTC
TRBJ2-1	TRBV5-4	-	-	CASSWGGREYNEQFF	TGTGCCAGCAGCTGGGGGGGGCGAGAATACAATGAGCAGTTCTTC
TRBJ2-1	TRBV5-1	-	-	CASSLAKTSSYNEQFF	TGCGCCAGCAGCTTGGCGAAAACTAGCTCCTACAATGAGCAGTTCTTC
TRBJ1-6	TRBV7-9	-	-	CASSHSPFLNSPLHF	TGTGCCAGCAGCCACTCCCCTTTCCTAAATTCACCCCTCCACTTT
TRBJ2-2	TRBV14	TRBD2	-	CASSPFGTSGGSSTGELFF	TGTGCCAGCAGCCCCTTTGGGACTAGCGGGGGGTCGAGCACCGGGGAGCTGTTTTTT
TRBJ1-2	TRBV28	-	few	CASLGQGNYGYTF	TGTGCCAGCCTGGGCCAGGGAAACTATGGCTACACCTTC
TRBJ2-3	TRBV3-1/TRBV3-2	TRBD2	-	CASSHRRAGDTDTQYF	TGTGCCAGCAGCCATAGGAGGGCGGGGGACACAGATACGCAGTATTTT
TRBJ1-1	TRBV7-2	-	once	CASSPAGVPTEAFF	TGTGCCAGCAGCCCAGCGGGGGTCCCCACTGAAGCTTTCTTT
TRBJ1-1	TRBV28	TRBD1	-	CASSLTGQGAFTEAFF	TGTGCCAGCAGCTTGACGGGACAGGGGGCGTTCACTGAAGCTTTCTTT
TRBJ1-6	TRBV27	TRBD1	-	CASGTGGDSPLHF	TGTGCCAGCGGGACAGGGGGCGATTCACCCCTCCACTTT
TRBJ2-3	TRBV12-3/TRBV12-4	-	-	CASSRRFYSQYF	TGTGCCAGCAGTCGTCGTTTTTATTCGCAGTATTTT
TRBJ1-1	TRBV9	-	-	CASSATGNTEAFF	TGTGCCAGCAGCGCTACGGGGAACACTGAAGCTTTCTTT
TRBJ1-2	TRBV4-1	-	-	CASSFAGGYTF	TGCGCCAGCTCTTTCGCGGGAGGCTACACCTTC
TRBJ1-1	TRBV28	TRBD1	-	CASSLRTGGAFF	TGTGCCAGCAGTCTTCGGACAGGGGGAGCTTTCTTT
TRBJ1-1	TRBV7-9	-	-	CASSLIGGTEAFF	TGTGCCAGCAGCTTAATCGGGGGCACTGAAGCTTTCTTT
TRBJ2-3	TRBV7-8	TRBD1	-	CASSLDREGTQYF	TGTGCCAGCAGCTTGGACAGGGAAGGTACGCAGTATTTT
TRBJ2-7	TRBV3-1/TRBV3-2	TRBD2	-	CASSQGALGRESYEQYF	TGTGCCAGCAGCCAAGGGGCTTTAGGGCGGGAGAGCTACGAGCAGTACTTC
TRBJ1-2	TRBV30	-	-	CAWSLGPYGYTF	TGTGCCTGGAGCCTGGGGCCCTATGGCTACACCTTC
TRBJ2-3	TRBV10-3	TRBD2	-	CAISLGGGTDTQYF	TGTGCCATCAGTCTGGGAGGGGGCACAGATACGCAGTATTTT
TRBJ1-5	TRBV19	TRBD1	-	CASSIDHRGNQPQHF	TGTGCCAGTAGTATAGATCACAGGGGTAATCAGCCCCAGCATTTT
TRBJ2-7	TRBV10-1	TRBD1	-	CASSEGQGTREQYF	TGCGCCAGCAGTGAGGGACAGGGGACCCGCGAGCAGTACTTC
TRBJ1-1	TRBV30	TRBD1	-	CAWSRQGVTEAFF	TGTGCCTGGAGTCGACAGGGAGTAACTGAAGCTTTCTTT
TRBJ2-3	TRBV9	TRBD2	-	CASSAGLAVRSGTDTQYF	TGTGCCAGCAGCGCAGGACTAGCGGTGAGATCTGGCACAGATACGCAGTATTTT
TRBJ2-3	TRBV10-3	TRBD1	-	CATGQGLTDTQYF	TGTGCCACCGGACAGGGACTCACAGATACGCAGTATTTT
TRBJ1-2	TRBV29-1	-	once	CSVTATGNYGYTF	TGCAGCGTAACCGCGACAGGAAACTATGGCTACACCTTC
TRBJ1-1	TRBV5-1	-	-	CASSSVTGVLEAFF	TGCGCCAGCAGCTCCGTTACAGGCGTCTTGGAAGCTTTCTTT
TRBJ2-5	TRBV7-9	-	-	CASSLGGASETQYF	TGTGCCAGCAGCTTGGGGGGAGCCAGTGAGACCCAGTACTTC
TRBJ1-6	TRBV18	-	-	CASSQLDSLNSPLHF	TGTGCCAGCTCCCAACTGGACTCCCTTAATTCACCCCTCCACTTT
TRBJ2-2	TRBV28	-	-	CGKRDTGELFF	TGTGGGAAACGGGACACCGGGGAGCTGTTTTTT
TRBJ1-1	TRBV2	-	-	CASSGGQSNTEAFF	TGTGCCAGCAGTGGTGGACAGTCGAACACTGAAGCTTTCTTT
TRBJ2-7	TRBV11-2	-	-	CASSYTADSSYEQYF	TGTGCCAGCAGCTATACCGCGGACAGCTCCTACGAGCAGTACTTC
TRBJ1-2	TRBV7-9	-	few	CASSLMRDNGYTF	TGTGCCAGCAGCTTAATGAGGGATAATGGCTACACCTTC
TRBJ1-2	TRBV20-1	-	few	CSASRSEDYGYTF	TGCAGTGCTAGTCGTTCCGAGGACTATGGCTACACCTTC
TRBJ1-4	TRBV6-5	-	-	CASGRVDEKLFF	TGTGCCAGCGGGAGGGTGGATGAAAAACTGTTTTTT
TRBJ2-6	TRBV27	TRBD2	-	CASRTRKGTIHGANVLTF	TGTGCCAGCAGGACCCGAAAGGGGACTATACATGGGGCCAACGTCCTGACTTTC
TRBJ2-5	TRBV3-1/TRBV3-2	-	-	CASSQLLLEPTKMVLRTQETQYF	TGTGCCAGCAGCCAATTATTACTCGAGCCAACTAAAATGGTACTCCGAACTCAAGAGACCCAGTACTTC
TRBJ1-3	TRBV6-5	TRBD1	-	CASSPGGRYTIYF	TGTGCCAGCAGTCCAGGGGGCAGATACACCATATATTTT
TRBJ1-1	TRBV4-1	TRBD1	-	CASSQATGGAYEAFF	TGCGCCAGCAGCCAAGCGACAGGGGGCGCGTATGAAGCTTTCTTT
TRBJ2-1	TRBV25-1	TRBD2	few	CASSPGGSKYEQFF	TGTGCCAGCAGCCCGGGGGGAAGTAAGTATGAGCAGTTCTTC